The sequence of this T cell receptor beta chain was determined in a study of blood T cell repertoires in COVID-19. On the study more broadly: Material from acute and convalescent COVID-19 was sourced from the United States, Italy and Spain. Sources were T cells, B-cell-depleted T cells, or PBMCs; the material itself was cDNA or gDNA.

Study processing details: Amplifying reference gene primers gave estimates of nucleated cell counts. Using immunoSEQ multiplex PCR, the repertoire was profiled, and TCRdb retains in-frame clones only, with some absent. Clone size and the V and J calls come from that table; the DNA yielded D and trimming. Here the sample spans approximately 53,000 clones, more than 70% being singletons. Germline CDR1 SGHTS, CDR2 YDEGEE. The V and J ends lost 4 bases and 7 bases, in that order; junction bases with no gene match: 13. The CDR3 spans 16 residues. Specimen: peripheral blood. The clonotype was recovered from a human donor in a cohort sampled during active COVID-19. The gene calls are TRBV5-8 and TRBJ1-4; 7 nucleotides line up with TRBD1. DNA for the CDR3: TGTGCCAGCAGCACTGGGACAGCGTCACTTGGTGAAAAACTGTTTTTT. Residues: CASSTGTASLGEKLFF.